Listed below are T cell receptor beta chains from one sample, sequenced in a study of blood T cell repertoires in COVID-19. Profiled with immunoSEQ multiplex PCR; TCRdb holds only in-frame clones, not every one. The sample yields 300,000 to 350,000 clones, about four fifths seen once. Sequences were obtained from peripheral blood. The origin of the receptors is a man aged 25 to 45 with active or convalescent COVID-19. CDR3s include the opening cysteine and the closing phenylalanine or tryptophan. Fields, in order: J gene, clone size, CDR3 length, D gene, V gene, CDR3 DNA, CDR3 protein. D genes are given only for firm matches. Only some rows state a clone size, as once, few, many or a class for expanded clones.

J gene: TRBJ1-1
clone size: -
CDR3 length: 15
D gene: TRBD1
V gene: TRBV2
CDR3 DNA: TGTGCCAGCCTTCCCCCTACAGGGGGGTCGACTGAAGCTTTCTTT
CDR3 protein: CASLPPTGGSTEAFF

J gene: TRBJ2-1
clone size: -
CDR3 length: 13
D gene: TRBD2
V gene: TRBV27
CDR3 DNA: TGTGCCAGCAGTTTTAGCGGGAGGGGTGAGCAGTTCTTC
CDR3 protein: CASSFSGRGEQFF

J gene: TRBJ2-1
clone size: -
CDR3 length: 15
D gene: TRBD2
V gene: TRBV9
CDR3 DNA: TGTGCCAGCAGCGCACCGGGACTAGGCATCAATGAGCAGTTCTTC
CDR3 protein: CASSAPGLGINEQFF

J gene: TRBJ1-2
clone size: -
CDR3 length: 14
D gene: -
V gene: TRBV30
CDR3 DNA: TGTGCCTGGAGTATGGGGGCCCTTAAGGGTGGCTACACCTTC
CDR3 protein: CAWSMGALKGGYTF

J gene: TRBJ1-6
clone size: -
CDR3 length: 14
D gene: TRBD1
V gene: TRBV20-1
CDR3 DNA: TGCAGTGCTAGTAGGACAGCAGGGGGGTCGTCCCTCCACTTT
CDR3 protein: CSASRTAGGSSLHF

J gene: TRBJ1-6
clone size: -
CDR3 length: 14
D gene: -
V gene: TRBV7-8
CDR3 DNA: TGTGCCAGCACCGGGAGAGGGCGGGGTTCACCCCTCCACTTT
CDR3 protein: CASTGRGRGSPLHF

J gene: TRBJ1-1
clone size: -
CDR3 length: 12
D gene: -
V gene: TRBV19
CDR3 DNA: TGTGCCAGTAGATCGGGGGGCCATGAAGCTTTCTTT
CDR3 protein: CASRSGGHEAFF

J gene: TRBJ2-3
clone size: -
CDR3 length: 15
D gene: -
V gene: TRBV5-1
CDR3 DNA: TGCGCCAGCAGGGCGGGCCTTTCCCGCACAGATACGCAGTATTTT
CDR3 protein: CASRAGLSRTDTQYF

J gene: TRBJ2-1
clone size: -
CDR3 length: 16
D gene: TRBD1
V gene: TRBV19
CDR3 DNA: TGTGCCAGTAGTATTTGGCTGGCAGGGGGAACGTATGAGCAGTTCTTC
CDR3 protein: CASSIWLAGGTYEQFF

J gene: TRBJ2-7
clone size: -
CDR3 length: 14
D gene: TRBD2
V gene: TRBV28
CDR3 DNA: TGTGCCAGCAGCTTCAGCGGGAGGGCCTACGAGCAGTACTTC
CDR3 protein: CASSFSGRAYEQYF

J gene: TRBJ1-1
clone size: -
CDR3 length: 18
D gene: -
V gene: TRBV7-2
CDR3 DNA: TGTGCCAGCAGCTTAGAGCGGGGGGCAAGGCAAGGGAACACTGAAGCTTTCTTT
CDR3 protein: CASSLERGARQGNTEAFF

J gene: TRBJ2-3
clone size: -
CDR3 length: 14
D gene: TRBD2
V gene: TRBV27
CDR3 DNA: TGTGCCAGCAGTTACAAGCGGGAGACAGATACGCAGTATTTT
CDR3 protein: CASSYKRETDTQYF

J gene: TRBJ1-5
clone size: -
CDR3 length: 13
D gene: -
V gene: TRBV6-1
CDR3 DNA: TGTGCCAGCAGTGAGGTGCGGGGTCAGCCCCAGCATTTT
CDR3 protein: CASSEVRGQPQHF

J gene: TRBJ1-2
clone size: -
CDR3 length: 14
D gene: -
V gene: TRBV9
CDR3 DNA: TGTGCCAGCAGCGTAGACAGTAGGTACTATGGCTACACCTTC
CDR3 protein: CASSVDSRYYGYTF

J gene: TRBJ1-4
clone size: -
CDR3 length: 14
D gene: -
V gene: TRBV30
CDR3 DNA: TGTGCCTGGAGGAAGGGGGCAACTAATGAAAAACTGTTTTTT
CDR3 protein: CAWRKGATNEKLFF

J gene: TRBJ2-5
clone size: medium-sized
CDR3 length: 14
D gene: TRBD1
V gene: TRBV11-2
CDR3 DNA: TGTGCCAGCAGCACAGGACAGGTTGAAGAGACCCAGTACTTC
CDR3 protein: CASSTGQVEETQYF

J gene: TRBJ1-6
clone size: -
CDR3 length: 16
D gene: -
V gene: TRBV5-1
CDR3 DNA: TGCGCCAGCAGCCCCGCGGGTGGAACGATGAATTCACCCCTCCACTTT
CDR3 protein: CASSPAGGTMNSPLHF

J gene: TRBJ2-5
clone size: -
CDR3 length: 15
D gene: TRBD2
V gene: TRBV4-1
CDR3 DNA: TGCGCCAGCAGCCAAGCAGGGCTAGCGGGAGAGACCCAGTACTTC
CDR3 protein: CASSQAGLAGETQYF

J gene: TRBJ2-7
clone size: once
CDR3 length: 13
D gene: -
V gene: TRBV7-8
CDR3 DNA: TGTGCCAGCGCTATGTCAGGGTCCTACGAGCAGTACTTC
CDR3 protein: CASAMSGSYEQYF

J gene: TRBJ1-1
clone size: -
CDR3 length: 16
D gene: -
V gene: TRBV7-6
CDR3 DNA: TGTGCCAGCAGTGCAAGGGAGGGGAGGATGAACACTGAAGCTTTCTTT
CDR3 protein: CASSAREGRMNTEAFF

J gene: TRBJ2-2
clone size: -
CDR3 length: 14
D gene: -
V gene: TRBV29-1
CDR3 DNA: TGCAGCGCCGTCTCGAGGGCTGACACCGGGGAGCTGTTTTTT
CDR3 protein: CSAVSRADTGELFF

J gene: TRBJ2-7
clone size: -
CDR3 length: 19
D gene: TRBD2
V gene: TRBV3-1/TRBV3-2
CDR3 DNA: TGTGCCAGCAGCCAAGATTACAGCGGGGGGGCCCTTACAGCCTACGAGCAGTACTTC
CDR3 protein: CASSQDYSGGALTAYEQYF

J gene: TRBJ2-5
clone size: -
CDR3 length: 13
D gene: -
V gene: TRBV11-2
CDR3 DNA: TGTGCCAGCAGCTTAGATCAGGGCCTTCCCCAGTACTTC
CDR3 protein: CASSLDQGLPQYF

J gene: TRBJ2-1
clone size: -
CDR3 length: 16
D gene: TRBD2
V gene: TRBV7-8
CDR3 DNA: TGTGCCAGCAGCCCCCGGACTAGCGGGGGGTATTATGAGCAGTTCTTC
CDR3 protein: CASSPRTSGGYYEQFF

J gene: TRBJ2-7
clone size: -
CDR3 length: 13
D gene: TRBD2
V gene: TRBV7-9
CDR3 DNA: TGTGCCAGCAGCCGCGACAGCGGGGACGAGCAGTACTTC
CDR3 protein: CASSRDSGDEQYF

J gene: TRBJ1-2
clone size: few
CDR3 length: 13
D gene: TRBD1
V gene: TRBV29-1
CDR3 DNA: TGCAGCGTTGAAAAACAGGGGGGTAATGGCTACACCTTC
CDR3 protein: CSVEKQGGNGYTF

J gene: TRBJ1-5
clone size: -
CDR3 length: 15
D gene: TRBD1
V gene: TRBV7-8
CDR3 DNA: TGTGCCAGCAGCTTCGACAGGGCGGGCAATCAGCCCCAGCATTTT
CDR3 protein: CASSFDRAGNQPQHF

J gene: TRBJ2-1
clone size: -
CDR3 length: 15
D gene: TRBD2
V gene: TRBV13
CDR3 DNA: TGTGCCAGCAGCTCGACTAGCGGGGCGTGGAATGAGCAGTTCTTC
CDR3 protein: CASSSTSGAWNEQFF

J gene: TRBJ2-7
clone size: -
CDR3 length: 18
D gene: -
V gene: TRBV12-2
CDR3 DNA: TGTGCAAGTCGCTTAAGAGGTCGTTTTTTAGCGGAGAACTACGAGCAGTACTTC
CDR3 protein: CASRLRGRFLAENYEQYF

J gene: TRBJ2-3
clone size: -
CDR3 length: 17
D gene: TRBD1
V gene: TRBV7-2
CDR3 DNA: TGTGCCAGCAGCGCCGCCAGGGGGCGCAGATTTACAGATACGCAGTATTTT
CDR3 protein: CASSAARGRRFTDTQYF

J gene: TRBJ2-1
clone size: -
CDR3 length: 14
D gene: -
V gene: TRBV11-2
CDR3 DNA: TGTGCCAGCAGCTTATGGGGGGGCCTGGATGAGCAGTTCTTC
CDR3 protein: CASSLWGGLDEQFF

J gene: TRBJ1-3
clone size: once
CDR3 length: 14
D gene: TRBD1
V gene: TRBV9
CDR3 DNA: TGTGCCAGCAGCGTAAGTGGGACAGACGACACCATATATTTT
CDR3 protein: CASSVSGTDDTIYF

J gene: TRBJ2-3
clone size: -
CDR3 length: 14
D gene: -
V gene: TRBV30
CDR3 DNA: TGTGCCTGGAGTGTACTTCCGTTGCCGGATACGCAGTATTTT
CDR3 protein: CAWSVLPLPDTQYF

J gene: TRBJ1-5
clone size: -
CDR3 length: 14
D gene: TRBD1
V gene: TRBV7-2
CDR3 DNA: TGTGCCAGCAGCTTAGCAGGGGGCTGGCAGCCCCAGCATTTT
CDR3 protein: CASSLAGGWQPQHF

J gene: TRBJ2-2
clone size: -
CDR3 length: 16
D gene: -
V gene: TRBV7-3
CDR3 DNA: TGTGCCAGCAGCTTAAGGCGGGGGCCGAACACCGGGGAGCTGTTTTTT
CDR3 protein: CASSLRRGPNTGELFF

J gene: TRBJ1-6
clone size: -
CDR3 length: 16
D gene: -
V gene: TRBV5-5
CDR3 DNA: TGTGCCAGCAGCAGAGGGGGGGACACCTATAATTCACCCCTCCACTTT
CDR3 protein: CASSRGGDTYNSPLHF

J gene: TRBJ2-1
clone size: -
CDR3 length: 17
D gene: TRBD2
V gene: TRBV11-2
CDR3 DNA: TGTGCCAGCAGCTTAGCGAGGGGACTAGCCTCATACAATGAGCAGTTCTTC
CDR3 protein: CASSLARGLASYNEQFF

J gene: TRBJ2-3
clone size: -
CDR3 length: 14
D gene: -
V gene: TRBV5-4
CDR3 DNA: TGTGCCAGCAGCTTGGGTACTAGCACAGATACGCAGTATTTT
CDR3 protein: CASSLGTSTDTQYF

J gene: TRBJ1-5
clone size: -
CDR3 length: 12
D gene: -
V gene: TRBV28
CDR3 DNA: TGTGCCAGCAGTTTATACGGGCAGCCCCAGCATTTT
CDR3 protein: CASSLYGQPQHF

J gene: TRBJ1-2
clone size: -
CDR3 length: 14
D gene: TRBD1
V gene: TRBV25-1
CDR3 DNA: TGTGCCAGCAGTGAGCTTGTAGAGGGGGCCGGCTACACCTTC
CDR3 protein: CASSELVEGAGYTF

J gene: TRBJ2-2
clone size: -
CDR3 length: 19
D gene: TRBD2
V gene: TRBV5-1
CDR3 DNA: TGCGCCAGCAGCCTGGCGCAGCGAGCCGGGACTATCAACACCGGGGAGCTGTTTTTT
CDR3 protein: CASSLAQRAGTINTGELFF

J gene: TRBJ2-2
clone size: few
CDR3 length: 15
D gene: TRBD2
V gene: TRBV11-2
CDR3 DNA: TGTGCCAGCAGCTTAGGGCTAGCGGGCACCGGGGAGCTGTTTTTT
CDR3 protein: CASSLGLAGTGELFF

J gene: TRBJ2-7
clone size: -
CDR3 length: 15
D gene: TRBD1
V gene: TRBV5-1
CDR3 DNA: TGCGCCAGCAGCTCGCCGGGACAGAGCTCCTACGAGCAGTACTTC
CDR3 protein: CASSSPGQSSYEQYF

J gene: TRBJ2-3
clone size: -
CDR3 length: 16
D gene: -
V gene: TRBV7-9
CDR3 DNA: TGTGCCAGCAGCCCAGGACAGTTCCGACTCACAGATACGCAGTATTTT
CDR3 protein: CASSPGQFRLTDTQYF

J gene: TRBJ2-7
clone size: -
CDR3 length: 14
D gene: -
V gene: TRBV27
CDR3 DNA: TGTGCCAGCAGTTTATTTGGCCCAACCACCGAGCAGTACTTC
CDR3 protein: CASSLFGPTTEQYF

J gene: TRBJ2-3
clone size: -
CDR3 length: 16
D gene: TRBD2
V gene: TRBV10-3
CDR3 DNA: TGTGCCATCAGCCCGGGAGGCTCAACTAGCACAGATACGCAGTATTTT
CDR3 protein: CAISPGGSTSTDTQYF

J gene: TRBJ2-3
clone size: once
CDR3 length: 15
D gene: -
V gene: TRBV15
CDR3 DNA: TGTGCCACCAGCAGCCGGGGGTCAGGCACAGATACGCAGTATTTT
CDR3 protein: CATSSRGSGTDTQYF

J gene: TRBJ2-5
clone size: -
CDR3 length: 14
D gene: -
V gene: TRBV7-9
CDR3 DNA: TGTGCCAGCAGCTCGGGTAGTACGGGGGAGACCCAGTACTTC
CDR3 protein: CASSSGSTGETQYF

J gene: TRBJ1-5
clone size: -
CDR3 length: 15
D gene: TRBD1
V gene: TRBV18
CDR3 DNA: TGTGCCAGCTCACCCCGAGGACAGGGTAATCAGCCCCAGCATTTT
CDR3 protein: CASSPRGQGNQPQHF

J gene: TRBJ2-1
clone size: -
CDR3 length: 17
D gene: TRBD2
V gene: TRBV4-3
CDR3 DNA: TGCGCCAGCAGCCAAGCCCCCTTTAGCGGGAGTGGGAATGAGCAGTTCTTC
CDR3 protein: CASSQAPFSGSGNEQFF

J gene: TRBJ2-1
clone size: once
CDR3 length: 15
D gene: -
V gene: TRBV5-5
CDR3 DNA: TGTGCCAGCAGCGGGGGGTTGGCCCCGACACTTATTCAGTTCTTC
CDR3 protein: CASSGGLAPTLIQFF

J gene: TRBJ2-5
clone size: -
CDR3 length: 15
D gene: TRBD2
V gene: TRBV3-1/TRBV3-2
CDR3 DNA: TGTGCCAGCAGCCAAGATCGGCCGGGGGGGGAGACCCAGTACTTC
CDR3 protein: CASSQDRPGGETQYF

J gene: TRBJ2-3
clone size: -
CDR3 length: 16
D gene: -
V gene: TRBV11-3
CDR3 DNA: TGTGCCAGCAGCTTAGGGGTAGAGGCTAGCACAGATACGCAGTATTTT
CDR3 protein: CASSLGVEASTDTQYF

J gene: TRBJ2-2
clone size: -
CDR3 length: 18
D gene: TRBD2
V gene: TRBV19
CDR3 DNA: TGTGCCAGTAGTATGAGGCCTAGCGGGAGAGAAGGGGCCGGGGAGCTGTTTTTT
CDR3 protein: CASSMRPSGREGAGELFF

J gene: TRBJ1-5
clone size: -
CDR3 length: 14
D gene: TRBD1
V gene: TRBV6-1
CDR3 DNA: TGTGCCAGCAGTGAAGTTAGGCAGGGGGGCAATGAGCATTTT
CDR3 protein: CASSEVRQGGNEHF

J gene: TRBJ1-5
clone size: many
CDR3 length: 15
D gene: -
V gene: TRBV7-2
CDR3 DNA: TGTGCCAGCAGCTTGGCCGGACTTAGCAATCAGCCCCAGCATTTT
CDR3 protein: CASSLAGLSNQPQHF

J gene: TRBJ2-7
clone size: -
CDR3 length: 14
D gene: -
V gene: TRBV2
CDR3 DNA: TGTGCCACCCACCGTTCGATCCTAAGTAACGAGCAGTACTTC
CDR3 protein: CATHRSILSNEQYF

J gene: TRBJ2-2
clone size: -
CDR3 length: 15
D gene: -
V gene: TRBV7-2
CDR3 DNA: TGTGCCAGCAGCTTAGCGCGGGAGAACACCGGGGAGCTGTTTTTT
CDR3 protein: CASSLARENTGELFF